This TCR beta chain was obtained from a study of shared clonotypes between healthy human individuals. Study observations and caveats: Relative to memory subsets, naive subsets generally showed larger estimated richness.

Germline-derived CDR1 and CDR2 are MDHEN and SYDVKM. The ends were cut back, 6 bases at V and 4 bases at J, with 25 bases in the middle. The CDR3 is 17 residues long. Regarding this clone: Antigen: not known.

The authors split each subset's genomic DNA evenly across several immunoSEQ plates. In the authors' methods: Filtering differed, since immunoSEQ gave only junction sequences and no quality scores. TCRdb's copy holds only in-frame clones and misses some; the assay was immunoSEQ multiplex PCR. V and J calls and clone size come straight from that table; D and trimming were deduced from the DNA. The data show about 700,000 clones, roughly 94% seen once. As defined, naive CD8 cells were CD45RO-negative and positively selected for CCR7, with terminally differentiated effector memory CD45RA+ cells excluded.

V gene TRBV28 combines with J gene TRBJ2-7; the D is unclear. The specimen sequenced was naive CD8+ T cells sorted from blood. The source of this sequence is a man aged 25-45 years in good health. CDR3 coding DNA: TGTGCCAGCAGCCCCGATTCGATCGCCGTCAGACCTTACGAGCAGTACTTC. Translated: CASSPDSIAVRPYEQYF.